This record covers a single T cell receptor beta chain. This CDR3 is built from 15 residues. Per germline, CDR1 SGHRS and CDR2 YFSETQ. J was trimmed by 6 bases and V by 1 base; bases with no gene match: 8. This record comes from a study of T cell changes during pregnancy in multiple sclerosis. Clones were read by immunoSEQ multiplex PCR, and TCRdb kept only the in-frame ones, dropping some. This sample has tens of thousands of clones, with roughly 88% found just once. This clonotype was sampled from a female donor with multiple sclerosis, enrolled in a pregnancy study. The V call is TRBV5-1, the J call TRBJ1-1, with 8 bases identical to TRBD1. The material sequenced was peripheral blood, taken in the second trimester of pregnancy. The CDR3 nucleotides read TGCGCCAGCAGCTTGATAGGACAGGGTTCGTCTGAAGCTTTCTTT. Translation gives CASSLIGQGSSEAFF.